A single TCR beta chain is shown here with its context. The data stem from a study of blood T cell repertoires in COVID-19. For the study at large: Samples representing acute and convalescent COVID-19 were sourced from the United States, Italy and Spain. PBMCs, B-cell-depleted T cells, or T cells were the source of the cDNA or gDNA that made up the material.

The germline V gene has CDR1 LNHDA and CDR2 SQIVND (reference sequence). With 8 bases removed from V and 0 bases from J, the gap between germline ends came to 14 bases. There are 15 residues in the CDR3. Per the original methods: Quantification of nucleated cells was approximated via reference gene primer amplification. Sequencing was performed with immunoSEQ multiplex PCR; in TCRdb, only in-frame clones are kept and a portion is missing. V and J calls plus clone size are reproduced from that table; the DNA served to infer D and trimming. The repertoire holds over 85,000 clones, roughly 84% seen once, with less than 5% in the top ten.

This TCR was recovered from a human donor in a cohort sampled during active COVID-19. The V and J genes are TRBV19 and TRBJ1-3; D is unresolved. Sequenced material: peripheral blood. The CDR3 protein is CASSLWESSGNTIYF. The CDR3 nucleotides are TGTGCCAGTTCTCTATGGGAGAGCTCTGGAAACACCATATATTTT.